Described below is a single T cell receptor beta chain sequence and its context. The entry originates in a study of blood T cell repertoires in COVID-19. The trim removed 6 bases at V and 6 bases at J, leaving 5 bases unmatched. Germline V gene data show CDR1 as LNHDA and CDR2 as SQIVND (reference sequence). The CDR3 contains 14 residues. As handled by the study authors: Amplification with reference gene primers provided the estimates of nucleated cell counts. Here immunoSEQ multiplex PCR was the method, and the copy in TCRdb shows in-frame clones only, minus some. That table is the source of V, J and clone size, and D and trimming were worked out from the DNA. The table records 150,000 to 200,000 clones, about four fifths of them present only once. It was during active infection that Seattle patients were enrolled and then longitudinally followed.

The sample comprised peripheral blood. The TCR originated in a woman aged 40 to 50 with COVID-19, enrolled during active disease. The chain is built from TRBV19 and TRBJ1-3; TRBD1 agrees at 10 bases. CDR3 sequence (DNA): TGTGCCAGTAGGCTGACAGGGGGCGAAAACACCATATATTTT. It translates to CASRLTGGENTIYF. Together with reference TRBV19 and TRBJ1-3, the CDR3 gives the full variable domain: DGGITQSPKYLFRKEGQNVTLSCEQNLNHDAMYWYRQDPGQGLRLIYYSQIVNDFQKGDIAEGYSVSREKKESFPLTVTSAQKNPTAFYLCASRLTGGENTIYFGEGSWLTVV.